This T cell receptor (beta chain) emerged from a study of CD8+CD57+ T cells in acquired aplastic anemia. Overall study: Sorted CD4+ plus CD8+ cells gave DNA averaging about 3.2 ug. The study, taken as a whole, reports: Both patients and controls carried the same twenty-nine CD8+ CDR3 sequences.

TCR beta VDJ and CDR3 profiling used genomic DNA as template. TCRdb reanalysed the reads using MiXCR and keeps one entry per CDR3 protein. The table has about 58,000 distinct CDR3 sequences, approximately 50% seen once. The CDR3 runs to 14 residues. V shed 10 bases and J 2 bases; nucleotides not matched to a gene: 6. Germline CDR1 is ENHRY and CDR2 is SYGVKD. CD8+CD57+ cell expansion, shown by flow cytometry, had occurred in the patients selected for sequencing. Severe acquired aplastic anemia was present in every patient. Concerning this clonotype: Its antigen remains unidentified.

Sequencing was done on a sample of sorted CD4+, CD8+, or CD8+CD57+ T cells (not recorded which) from PBMCs. The origin of this receptor is a human donor with aplastic anemia. This sequence joins TRBV10-3 and TRBJ2-5; 11 nucleotides line up with TRBD1. The CDR3 sequence: CATQGDRGQETQYF. CDR3 DNA: TGTGCCACCCAAGGGGACAGGGGGCAAGAGACCCAGTACTTC.